These T cell receptor beta chains were read from a single sample in a study of control samples from healthy donors and cancer patients. The protocol was immunoSEQ multiplex PCR, while the TCRdb copy is restricted to in-frame clones and leaves out a portion. The sample includes 110,000 or so clones, 70% to 85% of them seen just once. Sequenced material: blood. These receptors were taken from a man between 18 and 29 years old in good health. Each CDR3 is given with its conserved first and last residue. The order of the fields is J gene, D gene, clone size, V gene, CDR3 protein, CDR3 DNA. D genes are given only for firm matches. Rows give clone size only sometimes, using once, few, many, or a class for an expanded clone.

TRBJ2-3	TRBD2	-	TRBV7-2	CASSLELAGGPRYTDTQYF	TGTGCCAGCAGCTTAGAACTAGCGGGGGGCCCTCGCTACACAGATACGCAGTATTTT
TRBJ1-2	-	few	TRBV5-5	CASSLELSTNYGYTF	TGTGCCAGCAGCTTGGAACTTTCTACAAACTATGGCTACACCTTC
TRBJ1-1	-	-	TRBV7-2	CASSLAGATEAFF	TGTGCCAGCAGCCTAGCCGGGGCCACTGAAGCTTTCTTT
TRBJ1-5	-	-	TRBV15	CATSRGQGISHF	TGTGCCACCAGCAGAGGGCAGGGAATTTCGCATTTT
TRBJ1-2	-	few	TRBV5-5	CASTWGPGTGYGYTF	TGTGCCAGCACCTGGGGGCCGGGAACTGGATATGGCTACACCTTC
TRBJ1-2	-	-	TRBV18	CASSPPGGWGYTF	TGTGCCAGCTCACCACCAGGGGGTTGGGGCTACACCTTC
TRBJ2-2	-	once	TRBV24-1	CATRGAPNTGELFF	TGTGCCACCAGGGGGGCACCGAACACCGGGGAGCTGTTTTTT
TRBJ2-1	TRBD1	-	TRBV2	CASSVGDRGQGNEQFF	TGTGCCAGCAGTGTAGGGGACAGGGGGCAGGGAAATGAGCAGTTCTTC
TRBJ2-1	TRBD1	-	TRBV9	CASRGQGVHEQFF	TGTGCCAGCAGGGGACAGGGGGTACATGAGCAGTTCTTC
TRBJ1-4	TRBD1	-	TRBV6-5	CASSSGQRNEKLFF	TGTGCCAGCAGTTCGGGACAGCGTAATGAAAAACTGTTTTTT
TRBJ1-6	-	-	TRBV7-8	CASSSLVDRRNNSPLHF	TGTGCCAGCAGCTCTCTGGTCGACAGGCGGAATAATTCACCCCTCCACTTT
TRBJ2-7	-	-	TRBV25-1	CASSDDGQRLREQYF	TGTGCCAGCAGTGACGATGGACAGAGGCTCCGCGAGCAGTACTTC
TRBJ1-4	-	-	TRBV10-3	CAIRGNEKLFF	TGTGCCATCAGAGGGAATGAAAAACTGTTTTTT
TRBJ2-1	-	-	TRBV4-1	CASSQVDLGFSSYNEQFF	TGCGCCAGCAGCCAAGTCGACCTAGGCTTTAGCTCCTACAATGAGCAGTTCTTC
TRBJ2-3	-	-	TRBV5-1	CASSLEADTQYF	TGCGCCAGCAGCTTGGAAGCAGATACGCAGTATTTT
TRBJ2-4	TRBD2	-	TRBV10-2	CASSGGLAGLAKNIQYF	TGCGCCAGCAGTGGGGGACTAGCGGGTTTAGCCAAAAACATTCAGTACTTC
TRBJ1-1	-	-	TRBV5-1	CASSLEGGWTEAFF	TGCGCCAGCAGCTTGGAGGGGGGATGGACTGAAGCTTTCTTT
TRBJ1-6	-	-	TRBV6-2/TRBV6-3	CASSLTGRSSYNSPLHF	TGTGCCAGCAGCCTGACAGGACGAAGCTCCTATAATTCACCCCTCCACTTT
TRBJ2-7	-	-	TRBV29-1	CSVVTHSYEQYF	TGCAGCGTTGTAACGCACTCCTACGAGCAGTACTTC
TRBJ1-2	-	-	TRBV4-2	CASSQDPGQSGLGYTF	TGTGCCAGCAGCCAAGATCCGGGACAATCAGGCCTTGGCTACACCTTC
TRBJ1-1	TRBD1	-	TRBV5-1	CASRTTGVNTEAFF	TGCGCCAGCAGAACGACAGGGGTCAACACTGAAGCTTTCTTT
TRBJ1-5	-	-	TRBV12-5	CASGLVGQPQHF	TGTGCTAGTGGTTTGGTAGGTCAGCCCCAGCATTTT
TRBJ2-2	-	-	TRBV5-1	CASSLRTAETGELFF	TGCGCCAGCAGCTTGCGGACAGCGGAGACCGGGGAGCTGTTTTTT
TRBJ1-1	-	-	TRBV19	CASSIRGTGNTEAFF	TGTGCCAGTAGTATAAGGGGAACGGGGAACACTGAAGCTTTCTTT
TRBJ1-1	-	-	TRBV28	CASSFFGLTEAFF	TGTGCCAGCAGTTTTTTCGGGCTGACCGAAGCTTTCTTT
TRBJ1-2	-	-	TRBV2	CASSMYNYGYTF	TGTGCCAGCAGCATGTATAACTATGGCTACACCTTC
TRBJ2-5	TRBD1	-	TRBV3-1/TRBV3-2	CASSQNTGGSETQYF	TGTGCCAGCAGCCAAAATACAGGGGGGAGTGAGACCCAGTACTTC